This note documents a single T cell receptor beta chain sequence. Germline V gives CDR1 SGHRS, CDR2 YFSETQ. V was pared by 0 bases and J by 1 base, with 7 bases of the junction left unmatched. This CDR3 has 18 amino acids. This specimen belongs to a study of identical twins. Each CDR3 protein gets one entry after TCRdb re-called the 5' RACE reads with MiXCR. The sample carries 420,000 or so distinct CDR3 sequences, approximately 17% recorded once. The chain uses TRBV5-1 and TRBJ2-5; 12 bases line up with TRBD2. The clonotype originates from a man in his forties or fifties in good health. The sequenced sample consisted of naive T cells sorted from blood. This chain's CDR3 is CASSLGPPGLAGQETQYF. The DNA for the CDR3 is TGCGCCAGCAGCTTGGGCCCCCCGGGACTAGCGGGCCAAGAGACCCAGTACTTC.